What follows are 27 T cell receptor beta chains derived from one specimen sequenced in a study of regulatory T cells in long-lasting Graves disease. With iRepertoire HTBI primers and Arm-PCR of CDR3 regions, TCR beta libraries were built. TCRdb analysed the multiplex PCR reads with MiXCR anew, one entry per CDR3 protein. The table lists about 460,000 distinct CDR3 sequences, less than 25% of them singletons, with over 10% in the top ten. Time point defined: persistent/refractory GD, antithyroid drugs over 5 years with positive TRAb. PBMC-extracted RNA yielded the TCR library. This specimen was peripheral blood mononuclear cells (PBMCs), taken when the disease was refractory, from a patient treated with antithyroid drugs. The receptors here all came from a female donor with Graves disease.

This clonotype was detected many times. V usage is TRBV6-1 and J usage is TRBJ1-2; a weak D match, TRBD1 (6 bases). The germline CDR1 and CDR2 sequences are MNHNS and SASEGT. V lost 6 bases and J 4 bases, leaving 12 bases between the germline ends. This CDR3 is built from 13 residues. In DNA, the CDR3 is TGTGCCAGCAGCCAAGGACAGATCTATGGCTACACCTTC. Amino acids: CASSQGQIYGYTF.

A word on this clonotype: Sequence at one end of the junction differs from germline and may be a read error. The chain employs TRBV28 and TRBJ2-3, with TRBD2 matching over 10 bases. The CDR3 has 16 amino acids. CDR1 MDHEN and CDR2 SYDVKM come from the germline V gene. Here the CDR3 DNA reads TGTGCCGGCAGTTTCGTAGCGGGAGGTGAGGCAGATACGCAGTATTTT. Protein product: CAGSFVAGGEADTQYF.

The rearrangement joins TRBV6-1 to TRBJ2-7, with 7 positions matching TRBD1. This CDR3 is 15 amino acids long. Germline CDR1 is MNHNS and CDR2 is SASEGT. V trimming: 4 bases; J trimming: 3 bases; junction bases outside the gene matches: 9. The CDR3 coding sequence is TGTGCCAGCAGTGCAGCCCGGGACAGCCACTACGAGCAGTACTTC. Translating it yields CASSAARDSHYEQYF.

This clonotype showed up just a few times. This chain uses TRBV6-1 with TRBJ1-1; TRBD1 might be the D (6 bases). CDR1 is MNHNS and CDR2 is SASEGT in the germline V gene. Trimming stripped 6 bases from V and 8 bases from J, with 13 bases between. The CDR3 extends over 12 amino acids. The CDR3: CASRRGSTEAFF. In DNA form, the CDR3 reads TGTGCCAGCAGGAGGGGGAGCACCGAAGCTTTCTTT.

About this clonotype itself: It is likely a read error: a sequence one base away is far more abundant. V gene TRBV6-1 combines with J gene TRBJ1-4; TRBD1 is a possible D gene (6 bases). The CDR3 runs 14 residues. Germline V gives CDR1 MNHNS, CDR2 SASEGT. The CDR3 nucleotides are TGTGCCAACAGTGATACAGGGACGAACGAAAAACTGTTTTTT. Translated: CANSDTGTNEKLFF.

This clonotype was observed a handful of times. The chain couples TRBV3-1 to TRBJ1-2; D ambiguous. CDR3 length: 17 amino acids. V lost 3 bases and J lost 2, with 19 bases in between. Per germline, CDR1 LGHDT and CDR2 YNNKEL (reference sequence). The CDR3 DNA sequence: TGTGCCAGCAGCCAGCTAAACATAATGGGAGACAACTATGGCTACACCTTC. Protein sequence: CASSQLNIMGDNYGYTF. Drawing the rest from reference TRBV3-1 and TRBJ1-2, the complete variable domain is DTAVSQTPKYLVTQMGNDKSIKCEQNLGHDTMYWYKQDSKKFLKIMFSYNNKELIINETVPNRFSPKSPDKAHLNLHINSLELGDSAVYFCASSQLNIMGDNYGYTFGSGTRLTVV.

This clonotype was found many times. The chain employs TRBV28 and TRBJ2-7; 13 bases match TRBD2. The trim removed 5 bases at V and 0 bases at J, leaving 7 bases unmatched. CDR1 MDHEN and CDR2 SYDVKM come from the germline V gene. The CDR3 is 17 amino acids. The CDR3: CASSPRTSGGRSYEQYF. The CDR3 DNA reads as TGTGCCAGCAGTCCTCGGACTAGCGGGGGCCGCTCCTACGAGCAGTACTTC.

Ten or more counts support this clonotype. The gene calls are TRBV12-3 or TRBV12-4 and TRBJ2-2; D gene ambiguous. The V and J ends lost 6 bases and 1 base respectively, with 9 bases between them. This CDR3 is built from 14 residues. This CDR3 is CASSPAGNTGELFF. The DNA for the CDR3 is TGTGCCAGCAGCCCTGCAGGGAACACCGGGGAGCTGTTTTTT.

About this clonotype itself: This may be a read error, as it is one base from a much larger clone. The chain combines TRBV11-3 with TRBJ1-2; the match to TRBD1 covers 8 bases. CDR1 and CDR2 from the germline V gene are SGHNT and YENEEA. The CDR3 is made up of 16 amino acids. The DNA of the CDR3 is TGTGCCAGCAGCGACAATTACAGGGGGAGAAACTATGACTACACCTTC. Protein sequence: CASSDNYRGRNYDYTF.

This clonotype was detected only a few times. This rearrangement joins TRBV29-1 to TRBJ1-2; 7 bases fit TRBD1. The trim removed 5 bases at V and 4 bases at J, leaving 10 bases unmatched. The CDR3 has 14 amino acids. CDR1 SQVTM and CDR2 ANQGSEA come from the germline V gene. CDR3 in amino acids: CSVPSKGTAYGYTF. CDR3 DNA sequence: TGCAGCGTTCCCTCAAAGGGGACAGCCTATGGCTACACCTTC.

CDR3 loop: CASTHRPSTNEKLFF. In nucleotides, the CDR3 is TGTGCCAGTACTCATAGACCTTCAACTAATGAAAAACTGTTTTTT. The genes are TRBV19 and TRBJ1-4; D remains ambiguous. The CDR3 sequence is 15 residues long. V was pared by 7 bases and J by 0 bases, with 12 bases between. Germline V gives CDR1 LNHDA, CDR2 SQIVND (reference sequence).

This clonotype appeared many times. The rearrangement links TRBV2 to TRBJ2-2; D is possibly TRBD1 or TRBD2 (5 bases each). CDR1 is SNHLY, CDR2 FYNNEI, per germline. CDR3 size: 15 residues. The V and J ends lost 8 bases and 1 base respectively, with 14 bases between them. The CDR3 DNA sequence: TGTGCCAGCGGAACGGGACCCATGAACACCGGGGAGCTGTTTTTT. Translating it yields CASGTGPMNTGELFF.

This clonotype was observed a few times. The chain couples TRBV29-1 to TRBJ2-7; 7 nucleotides line up with TRBD1. Germline assignment: CDR1 SQVTM and CDR2 ANQGSEA. Trimming took 5 bases from V and 5 from J; bases not matched to a gene: 6. This CDR3 region has 12 residues. CDR3: CSVILDRDEQYF. Written as DNA, the CDR3 is TGCAGCGTTATCCTAGACAGGGACGAGCAGTACTTC.

This clonotype occurred a few times. The rearrangement joins TRBV5-6 to TRBJ1-1; 7 bases map to TRBD1. Germline V CDR1 and CDR2: SGHDT, YYEEEE. The CDR3 is 11 amino acids. After removal of 7 bases from V and 5 bases from J, the junction contained 2 bases not matched to a gene. CDR3 amino acids: CASQGGTEAFF. Written as DNA, the CDR3 is TGTGCCAGCCAGGGGGGAACTGAAGCTTTCTTT.

This clonotype was seen a few times. J is TRBJ1-2 and V is TRBV5-1, with D possibly TRBD1 on 6 matching bases. CDR3 length: 15 residues. Trimming took off 0 bases at V and 8 bases at J, with 17 bases between the two ends. CDR1 and CDR2 from the germline V gene are SGHRS and YFSETQ. The CDR3 protein is CASSLDLSRGGGYTF. The CDR3 DNA reads as TGCGCCAGCAGCTTGGATTTGAGCAGGGGTGGCGGCTACACCTTC.

A note on this clonotype: A much larger clone lies a single base off, so this may be a read error. The CDR3 does not end in the conserved phenylalanine or tryptophan, so this is likely a read error. Because the CDR3's place on the DNA is in doubt, the DNA is left out and the CDR3 is given as listed by TCRdb. V is TRBV5-6 and J is TRBJ1-2. A total of 11 residues make up the CDR3, ends included. Germline-derived CDR1 and CDR2 are SGHDT and YYEEEE. CDR3 sequence reads: CASSLGQVQAL.

This clonotype was seen a handful of times. This is likely a read error, given that the CDR3 carries no conserved phenylalanine or tryptophan at its end. No DNA is shown, since the ends of the CDR3 on it are uncertain; the CDR3 is the one TCRdb lists. V gene TRBV18 combines with J gene TRBJ1-3; the table calls TRBD1, which could not be checked here. CDR1 and CDR2 from the germline V gene are KGHSH and LQKENI. The CDR3 has 11 amino acids, counting both end residues. CDR3 region: CASSPGTGEFL.

The V and J genes are TRBV5-1 and TRBJ1-5; D is uncertain. The CDR3 consists of 17 residues. V was cut by 0 bases and J by 0 bases, with 13 bases left in between. The germline V gene encodes CDR1 SGHRS and CDR2 YFSETQ. CDR3 residues: CASSLEPATYSNQPQHF. The CDR3, as DNA: TGCGCCAGCAGCTTGGAGCCAGCCACATATAGCAATCAGCCCCAGCATTTT.

This clonotype showed up just a few times. The genes are TRBV5-1 and TRBJ2-7, with TRBD2 matching 7 bases. The J segment lost 2 bases and the V segment lost 4 bases, leaving 6 bases of the junction unmatched. The CDR3 extends over 14 amino acids. Germline assignment: CDR1 SGHRS and CDR2 YFSETQ. CDR3 nucleotides: TGCGCCAGCAGCGCGGGAGCGGATACCTACGAGCAGTACTTC. Protein product: CASSAGADTYEQYF. The variable domain in full, with the rest retrieved from reference TRBV5-1 and TRBJ2-7, is KAGVTQTPRYLIKTRGQQVTLSCSPISGHRSVSWYQQTPGQGLQFLFEYFSETQRNKGNFPGRFSGRQFSNSRSEMNVSTLELGDSALYLCASSAGADTYEQYFGPGTRLTVT.

The chain uses TRBV6-1 and TRBJ2-1, with TRBD2 identical over 16 bases. The V segment lost 6 bases and the J segment 14 bases; nucleotides outside the gene matches: 13. This CDR3 is 16 amino acids long. Germline V gives CDR1 MNHNS, CDR2 SASEGT. The DNA for the CDR3 is TGTGCCAGCAGCGAGATCGGGACTAGCGGGAGGGCCAAGAAGTTCTTC. Protein: CASSEIGTSGRAKKFF.

This clonotype was seen at least ten times. The rearrangement uses TRBV11-2 and TRBJ2-7, with a possible D match to TRBD1 (6 bases). Germline V gives CDR1 SGHAT, CDR2 FQNNGV. The length of the CDR3 is 14 residues. Trimming pared 4 bases from V and 3 bases from J, leaving 13 bases between. CDR3 coding DNA: TGTGCCAGCAGCTCGGGGCAGGGGTACTACGAGCAGTACTTC. Translating it yields CASSSGQGYYEQYF.

This clonotype occurred many times. The chain joins TRBV28 to TRBJ1-1, with D possibly TRBD1 on 5 matching bases. V lost 2 bases and J lost 6, with 22 bases in between. The CDR3 contains 17 residues. The germline V gene encodes CDR1 MDHEN and CDR2 SYDVKM. The chain's CDR3 is CASSLEGPRTASSEAFF. CDR3 in DNA: TGTGCCAGCAGTTTAGAGGGACCAAGGACGGCCAGCTCTGAAGCTTTCTTT.

With respect to this clonotype: Given a far larger clone just one base away, this is likely a sequencing read error. The V call is TRBV2, the J call TRBJ1-6; 9 bases are a match to TRBD1. CDR1 and CDR2 from the germline V gene are SNHLY and FYNNEI. The CDR3 runs to 17 residues. The CDR3 coding sequence is TGTGCCAGCAGCCATGAGCCCAACAGGGGGCCTAATTCACCCCTCTACTTT. This encodes CASSHEPNRGPNSPLYF.

This chain links TRBV5-6 with TRBJ1-5; 8 positions match TRBD1. With 2 bases clipped from V and 0 bases from J, the junction kept 19 bases outside the gene matches. Germline CDR1 SGHDT, CDR2 YYEEEE. This CDR3 has 21 amino acids. The CDR3: CASSFPFLLGQGTYSNQPQHF. The CDR3 region has the DNA TGTGCCAGCAGCTTCCCGTTTCTTCTTGGACAGGGAACATATAGCAATCAGCCCCAGCATTTT.

This clonotype has more than one count but fewer than ten. The chain has TRBV20-1 and TRBJ1-2, with D uncertain. CDR3 length: 13 residues. CDR1 and CDR2 from the germline V gene are DFQATT and SNEGSKA (reference sequence). Trimming removed 5 bases at V and 3 bases at J, with 13 bases between. DNA for the CDR3: TGCAGTGCTGTGCACGAGTCGCACTATGGCTACACCTTC. Protein product: CSAVHESHYGYTF.

The chain joins TRBV19 to TRBJ2-7, with a weak D call TRBD1 (6 bases). There are 13 residues in the CDR3. Trimming pared 5 bases from V and 5 bases from J, leaving 13 bases between. In germline, CDR1 is LNHDA, CDR2 SQIVND (reference sequence). CDR3 sequence: CASSPAQGNEQYF. Written as DNA, the CDR3 is TGTGCCAGTAGTCCAGCACAGGGAAACGAGCAGTACTTC.

This clonotype appeared a single time. The chain combines TRBV20-1 with TRBJ1-4; weak D call: TRBD1 (6 bases). The CDR3 length is 13 residues. V shed 6 bases and J shed 3 bases, with 11 bases lying between them. Germline V CDR1 and CDR2: DFQATT, SNEGSKA (reference sequence). CDR3 nucleotide sequence: TGCAGTGCAAGACAGGTTTCTAATGAAAAACTGTTTTTT. It encodes CSARQVSNEKLFF.